This is a list of T cell receptor beta chains from one sample in a study of blood T cell repertoires in COVID-19. TCRdb's copy holds only in-frame clones and misses some; the assay was immunoSEQ multiplex PCR. In the table there are some 260,000 clones, approximately 91% of which are singletons. Sequencing input: peripheral blood. The receptor set was obtained from a human donor in a cohort sampled during active COVID-19. Each CDR3 is given with its conserved first and last residue. Fields, in order: V gene, clone size, D gene, J gene, CDR3 DNA, CDR3 protein. D genes are given only for firm matches. Clone size is stated in some rows and not others, as once, few, many or a class when expanded.

V: TRBV20-1
size: -
D: -
J: TRBJ1-1
DNA: TGCAGTGCTGCAGAGAACACTGAAGCTTTCTTT
CDR3: CSAAENTEAFF

V: TRBV6-6
size: -
D: -
J: TRBJ2-1
DNA: TGTGCCACTAGACCTCGGAGCTCCTACAATGAGCAGTTCTTC
CDR3: CATRPRSSYNEQFF

V: TRBV7-2
size: -
D: TRBD1
J: TRBJ1-2
DNA: TGTGCCAGCAGCTTAGGTCCAGGGGGCGGCTATGGCTACACCTTC
CDR3: CASSLGPGGGYGYTF

V: TRBV11-2
size: few
D: TRBD2
J: TRBJ2-7
DNA: TGTGCCAGCAGCCGACTGACTAGCGGGAGGTCCCACGAGCAGTACTTC
CDR3: CASSRLTSGRSHEQYF

V: TRBV29-1
size: -
D: TRBD1
J: TRBJ2-7
DNA: TGCAGCGTTTCTCAGGGGGACGAGCAGTACTTC
CDR3: CSVSQGDEQYF

V: TRBV15
size: -
D: TRBD1
J: TRBJ1-2
DNA: TGTGCCACCAGCAGAGAGACAGACAGGGTAGCTGGCTACACCTTC
CDR3: CATSRETDRVAGYTF

V: TRBV7-3
size: -
D: -
J: TRBJ2-7
DNA: TGTGCCAGCAGCTTACACCCTAGTGGCTACGAGCAGTACTTC
CDR3: CASSLHPSGYEQYF

V: TRBV9
size: -
D: TRBD2
J: TRBJ2-7
DNA: TGTGCCAGCAGCGTAAGGGCTACTAGCGCCCACGAGCAGTACTTC
CDR3: CASSVRATSAHEQYF

V: TRBV9
size: once
D: -
J: TRBJ1-3
DNA: TGTGCCAGCAGCTTCCCCGTGGACAGTTCAACTGGAAACACCATATATTTT
CDR3: CASSFPVDSSTGNTIYF

V: TRBV7-7
size: once
D: TRBD2
J: TRBJ2-3
DNA: TGTGCCAGCAGCTTAGAAATGGTAGCGGGGTTCGCAGATACGCAGTATTTT
CDR3: CASSLEMVAGFADTQYF

V: TRBV19
size: -
D: TRBD2
J: TRBJ2-7
DNA: TGTGCCAGTAGTATAGATCTACCGGGAGGGCCGGGGGAGCAGTACTTC
CDR3: CASSIDLPGGPGEQYF

V: TRBV2
size: -
D: TRBD1
J: TRBJ2-3
DNA: TGTGCCAGCAGTGAAGAGGGGGCTAGTAGAATCTCTAGCACAGATACGCAGTATTTT
CDR3: CASSEEGASRISSTDTQYF

V: TRBV18
size: few
D: TRBD1
J: TRBJ1-4
DNA: TGTGCCAGCTCACAGGGACAGGACAATGAAAAACTGTTTTTT
CDR3: CASSQGQDNEKLFF

V: TRBV7-6
size: -
D: TRBD2
J: TRBJ2-1
DNA: TGTGCCAGCACTGCTAGCGGAAGCTCCTACAATGAGCAGTTCTTC
CDR3: CASTASGSSYNEQFF

V: TRBV4-3
size: -
D: TRBD2
J: TRBJ2-7
DNA: TGCGCCAGCAGCCAGTTAGCGGGGGACTACGAGCAGTACTTC
CDR3: CASSQLAGDYEQYF

V: TRBV18
size: -
D: -
J: TRBJ1-3
DNA: TGTGCCAGCTCACCAGAGGGCCGAGAGGGAAACACCATATATTTT
CDR3: CASSPEGREGNTIYF

V: TRBV12-3/TRBV12-4
size: -
D: -
J: TRBJ1-1
DNA: TGTGCCAGCCAGAACACTGAAGCTTTCTTT
CDR3: CASQNTEAFF

V: TRBV7-6
size: -
D: -
J: TRBJ1-2
DNA: TGTGCCAGCAGCCCCCCCCGTGCAGGGTGGTCTTATGGCTACACCTTC
CDR3: CASSPPRAGWSYGYTF

V: TRBV2
size: -
D: TRBD2
J: TRBJ2-7
DNA: TGTGCCAGCATGACTAGCGGGGCCACCACCCTGAGCGAGCAGTACTTC
CDR3: CASMTSGATTLSEQYF

V: TRBV7-8
size: -
D: -
J: TRBJ1-5
DNA: TGTGCCAGCAGCTTAGAAGGGGTCAGGGTTCGCAATCAGCCCCAGCATTTT
CDR3: CASSLEGVRVRNQPQHF

V: TRBV10-3
size: -
D: TRBD1
J: TRBJ1-4
DNA: TGTGCCATCAGTGGAACGGGACAGTTAAATGAAAAACTGTTTTTT
CDR3: CAISGTGQLNEKLFF